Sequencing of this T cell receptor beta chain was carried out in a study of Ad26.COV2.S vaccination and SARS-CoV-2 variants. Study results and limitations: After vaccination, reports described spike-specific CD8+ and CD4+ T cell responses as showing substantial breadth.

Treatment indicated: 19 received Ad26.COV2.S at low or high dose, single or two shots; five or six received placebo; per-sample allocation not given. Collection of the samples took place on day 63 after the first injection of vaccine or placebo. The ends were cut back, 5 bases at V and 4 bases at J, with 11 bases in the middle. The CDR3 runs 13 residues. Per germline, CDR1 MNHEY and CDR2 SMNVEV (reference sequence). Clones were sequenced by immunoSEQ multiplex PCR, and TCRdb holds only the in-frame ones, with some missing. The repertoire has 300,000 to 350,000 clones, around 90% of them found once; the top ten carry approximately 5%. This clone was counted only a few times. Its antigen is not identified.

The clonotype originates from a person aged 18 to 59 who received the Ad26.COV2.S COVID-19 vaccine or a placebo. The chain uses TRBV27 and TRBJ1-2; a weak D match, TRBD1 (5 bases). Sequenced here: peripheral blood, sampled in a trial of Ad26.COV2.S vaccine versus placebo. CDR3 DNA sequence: TGTGCCAGCAGTCGCCAGGGTACCTATGGCTACACCTTC. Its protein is CASSRQGTYGYTF.